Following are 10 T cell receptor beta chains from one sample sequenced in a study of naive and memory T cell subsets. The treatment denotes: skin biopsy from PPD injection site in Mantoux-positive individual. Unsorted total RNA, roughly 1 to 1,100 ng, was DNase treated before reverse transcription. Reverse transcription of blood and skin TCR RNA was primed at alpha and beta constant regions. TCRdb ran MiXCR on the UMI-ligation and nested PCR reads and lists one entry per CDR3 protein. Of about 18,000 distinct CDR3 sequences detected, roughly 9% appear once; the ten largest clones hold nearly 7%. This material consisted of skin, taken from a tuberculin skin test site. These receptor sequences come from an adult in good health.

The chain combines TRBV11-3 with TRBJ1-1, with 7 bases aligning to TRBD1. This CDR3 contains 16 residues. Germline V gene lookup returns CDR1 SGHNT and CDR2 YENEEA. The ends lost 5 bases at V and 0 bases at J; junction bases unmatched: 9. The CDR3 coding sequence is TGTGCCAGCAGCCCGGAATCGACAGGGCTGAACACTGAAGCTTTCTTT. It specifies CASSPESTGLNTEAFF.

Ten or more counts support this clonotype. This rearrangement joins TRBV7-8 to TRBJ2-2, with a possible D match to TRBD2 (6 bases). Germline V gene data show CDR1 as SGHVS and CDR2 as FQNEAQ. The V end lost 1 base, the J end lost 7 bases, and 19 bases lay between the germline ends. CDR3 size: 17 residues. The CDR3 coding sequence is TGTGCCAGCAGCTTAGGGGCCGGGGGAGTTTCCTTCGGGGAGCTGTTTTTT. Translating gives CASSLGAGGVSFGELFF.

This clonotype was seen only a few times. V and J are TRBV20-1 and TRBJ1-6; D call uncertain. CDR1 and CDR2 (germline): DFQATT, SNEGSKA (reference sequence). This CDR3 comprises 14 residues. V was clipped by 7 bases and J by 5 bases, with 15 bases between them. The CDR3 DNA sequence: TGCAGTGTCGGCCCTGGCCTTCATAATTCACCCCTCCACTTT. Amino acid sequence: CSVGPGLHNSPLHF.

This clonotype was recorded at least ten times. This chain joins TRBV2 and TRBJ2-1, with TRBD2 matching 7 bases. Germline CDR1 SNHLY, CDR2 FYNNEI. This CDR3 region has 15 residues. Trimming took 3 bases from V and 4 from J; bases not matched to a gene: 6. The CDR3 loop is CASSEGLLIYNEQFF. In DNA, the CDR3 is TGTGCCAGCAGTGAGGGACTACTGATTTACAATGAGCAGTTCTTC.

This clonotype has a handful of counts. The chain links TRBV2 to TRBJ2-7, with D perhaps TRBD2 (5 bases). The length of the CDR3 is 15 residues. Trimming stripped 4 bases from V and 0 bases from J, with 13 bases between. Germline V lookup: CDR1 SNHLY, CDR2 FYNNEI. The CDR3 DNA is TGTGCCAGCAGTGCAATGGCGGGTAACTCCTACGAGCAGTACTTC. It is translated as CASSAMAGNSYEQYF.

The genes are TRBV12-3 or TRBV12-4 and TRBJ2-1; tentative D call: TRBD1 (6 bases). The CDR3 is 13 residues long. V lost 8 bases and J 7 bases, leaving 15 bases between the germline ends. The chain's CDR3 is CASGGGFLNEQFF. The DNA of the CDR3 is TGTGCCAGCGGGGGCGGGTTTTTAAATGAGCAGTTCTTC.

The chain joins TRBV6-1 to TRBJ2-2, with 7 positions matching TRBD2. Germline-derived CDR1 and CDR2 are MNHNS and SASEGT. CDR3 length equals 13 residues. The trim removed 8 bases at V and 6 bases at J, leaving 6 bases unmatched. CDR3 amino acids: CASWGGMAGELFF. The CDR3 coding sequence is TGTGCCAGCTGGGGGGGTATGGCCGGGGAGCTGTTTTTT.

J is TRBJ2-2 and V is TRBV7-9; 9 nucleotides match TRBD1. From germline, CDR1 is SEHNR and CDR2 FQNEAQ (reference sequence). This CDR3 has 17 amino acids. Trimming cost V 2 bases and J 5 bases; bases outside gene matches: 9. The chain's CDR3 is CASSLSLFDRGTGELFF. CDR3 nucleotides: TGTGCCAGCAGCTTATCCTTGTTCGACAGGGGGACCGGGGAGCTGTTTTTT.

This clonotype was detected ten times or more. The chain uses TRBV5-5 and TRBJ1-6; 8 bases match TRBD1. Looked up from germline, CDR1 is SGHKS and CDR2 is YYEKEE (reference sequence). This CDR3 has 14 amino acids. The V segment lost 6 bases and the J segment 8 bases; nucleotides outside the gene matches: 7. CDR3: CASNQGARDSPLHF. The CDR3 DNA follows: TGTGCCAGCAATCAGGGGGCTCGGGATTCACCCCTCCACTTT.

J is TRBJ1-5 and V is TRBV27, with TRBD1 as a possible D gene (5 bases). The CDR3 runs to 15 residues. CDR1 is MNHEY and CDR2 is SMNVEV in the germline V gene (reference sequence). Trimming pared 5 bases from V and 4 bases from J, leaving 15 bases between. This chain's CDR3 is CASSRLGGTNQPQHF. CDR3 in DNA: TGTGCCAGCAGTCGGCTAGGCGGGACGAATCAGCCCCAGCATTTT.